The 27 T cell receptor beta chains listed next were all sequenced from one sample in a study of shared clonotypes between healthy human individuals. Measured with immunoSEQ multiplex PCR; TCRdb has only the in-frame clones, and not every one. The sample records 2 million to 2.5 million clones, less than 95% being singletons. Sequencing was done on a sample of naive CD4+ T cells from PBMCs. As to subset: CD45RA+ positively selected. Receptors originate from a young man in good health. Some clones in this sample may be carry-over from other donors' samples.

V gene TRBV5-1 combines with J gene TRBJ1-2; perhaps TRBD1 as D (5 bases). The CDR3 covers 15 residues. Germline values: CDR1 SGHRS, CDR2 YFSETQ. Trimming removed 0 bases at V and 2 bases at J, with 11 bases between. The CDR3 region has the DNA TGCGCCAGCAGCTTGGCGGCAGGGAGCAACTATGGCTACACCTTC. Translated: CASSLAAGSNYGYTF.

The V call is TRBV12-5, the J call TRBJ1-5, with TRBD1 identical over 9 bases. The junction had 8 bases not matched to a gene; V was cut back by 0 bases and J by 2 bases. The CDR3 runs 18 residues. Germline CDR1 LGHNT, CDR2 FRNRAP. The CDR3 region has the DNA TGTGCTAGTGGTTTGGTATTCCCCCGGGACAGGGGCAATCAGCCCCAGCATTTT. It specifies CASGLVFPRDRGNQPQHF.

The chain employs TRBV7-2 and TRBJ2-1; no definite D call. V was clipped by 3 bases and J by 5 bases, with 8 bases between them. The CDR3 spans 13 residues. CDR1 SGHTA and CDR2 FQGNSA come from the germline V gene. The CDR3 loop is CASSFGANNEQFF. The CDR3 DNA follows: TGTGCCAGCAGCTTCGGAGCTAACAATGAGCAGTTCTTC.

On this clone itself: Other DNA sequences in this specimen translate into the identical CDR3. In DNA form, the CDR3 reads TGTGCCAGCAGCCTAATAGATACGCAGTATTTT. Residues: CASSLIDTQYF. The chain couples TRBV2 to TRBJ2-3; no reliable D call. The germline gives CDR1 SNHLY, CDR2 FYNNEI. The V end lost 6 bases, the J end lost 5 bases, and 6 bases lay between the germline ends. This CDR3 region has 11 residues.

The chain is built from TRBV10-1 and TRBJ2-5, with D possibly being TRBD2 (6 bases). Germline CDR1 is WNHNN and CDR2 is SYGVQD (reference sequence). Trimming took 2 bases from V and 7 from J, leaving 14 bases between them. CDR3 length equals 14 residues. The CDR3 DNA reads TGCGCCAGCAGTGAGGGAGGGCCTGCGGGGACCCAGTACTTC. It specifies CASSEGGPAGTQYF.

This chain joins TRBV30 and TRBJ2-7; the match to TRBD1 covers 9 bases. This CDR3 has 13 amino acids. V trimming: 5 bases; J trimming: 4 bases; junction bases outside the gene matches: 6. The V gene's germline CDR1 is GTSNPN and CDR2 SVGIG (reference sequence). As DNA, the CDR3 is TGTGCCTGGGCCCGGGACAGGGAATACGAGCAGTACTTC. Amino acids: CAWARDREYEQYF.

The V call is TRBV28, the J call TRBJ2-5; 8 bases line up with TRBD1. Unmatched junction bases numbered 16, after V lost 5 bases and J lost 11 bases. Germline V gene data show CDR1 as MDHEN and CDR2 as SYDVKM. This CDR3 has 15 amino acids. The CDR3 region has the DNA TGTGCCAGCAGTGTATCCGGGACAGGCCGGGGAGAGCAGTACTTC. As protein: CASSVSGTGRGEQYF.

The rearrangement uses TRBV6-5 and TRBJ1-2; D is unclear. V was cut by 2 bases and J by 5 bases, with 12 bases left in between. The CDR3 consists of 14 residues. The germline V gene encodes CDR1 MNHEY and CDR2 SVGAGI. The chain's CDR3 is CASSYLPADYGYTF. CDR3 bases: TGTGCCAGCAGTTACCTCCCCGCTGATTATGGCTACACCTTC.

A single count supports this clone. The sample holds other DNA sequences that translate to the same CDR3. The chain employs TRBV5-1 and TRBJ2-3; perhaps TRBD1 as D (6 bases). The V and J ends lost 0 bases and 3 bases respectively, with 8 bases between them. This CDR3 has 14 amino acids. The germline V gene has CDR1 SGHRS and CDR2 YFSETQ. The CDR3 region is CASSLAGATDTQYF. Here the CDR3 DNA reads TGCGCCAGCAGCTTGGCAGGGGCGACAGATACGCAGTATTTT.

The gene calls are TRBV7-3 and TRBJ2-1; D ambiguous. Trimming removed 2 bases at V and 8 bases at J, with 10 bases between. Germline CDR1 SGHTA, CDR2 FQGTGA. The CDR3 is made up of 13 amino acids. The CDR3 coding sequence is TGTGCCAGCAGCTTAGAAAGGGCACATGAGCAGTTCTTC. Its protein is CASSLERAHEQFF.

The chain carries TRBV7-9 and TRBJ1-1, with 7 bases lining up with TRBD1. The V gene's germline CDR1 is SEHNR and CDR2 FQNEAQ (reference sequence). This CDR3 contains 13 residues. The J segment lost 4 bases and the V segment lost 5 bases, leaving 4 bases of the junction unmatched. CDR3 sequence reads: CASSATGPTEAFF. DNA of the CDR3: TGTGCCAGCAGCGCGACAGGGCCCACTGAAGCTTTCTTT.

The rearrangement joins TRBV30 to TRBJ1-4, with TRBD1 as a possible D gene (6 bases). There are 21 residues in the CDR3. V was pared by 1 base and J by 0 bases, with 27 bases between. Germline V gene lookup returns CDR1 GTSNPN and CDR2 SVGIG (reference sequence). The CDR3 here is CAWSAQKSPRGATATNEKLFF. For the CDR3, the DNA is TGTGCCTGGAGTGCTCAAAAGTCTCCGCGGGGGGCCACTGCAACTAATGAAAAACTGTTTTTT.

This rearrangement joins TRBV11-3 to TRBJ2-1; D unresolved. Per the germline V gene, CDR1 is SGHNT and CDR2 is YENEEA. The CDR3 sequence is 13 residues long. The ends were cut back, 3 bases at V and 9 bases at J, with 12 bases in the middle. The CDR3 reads CASSLGSSGEQFF. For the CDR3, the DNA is TGTGCCAGCAGCTTGGGCAGTTCCGGTGAGCAGTTCTTC.

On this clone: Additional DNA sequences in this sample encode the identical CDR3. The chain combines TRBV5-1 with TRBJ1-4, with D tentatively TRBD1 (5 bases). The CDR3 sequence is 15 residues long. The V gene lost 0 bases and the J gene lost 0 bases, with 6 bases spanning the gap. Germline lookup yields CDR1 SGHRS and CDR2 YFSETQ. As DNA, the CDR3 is TGCGCCAGCAGCTTGGAAGGGGCAACTAATGAAAAACTGTTTTTT. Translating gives CASSLEGATNEKLFF.

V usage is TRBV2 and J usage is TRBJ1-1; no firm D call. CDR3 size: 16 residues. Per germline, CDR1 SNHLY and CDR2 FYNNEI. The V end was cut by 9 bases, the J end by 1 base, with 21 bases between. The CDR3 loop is CARRTFARSGNTEAFF. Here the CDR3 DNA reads TGTGCCAGGCGTACTTTCGCCCGATCAGGGAACACTGAAGCTTTCTTT.

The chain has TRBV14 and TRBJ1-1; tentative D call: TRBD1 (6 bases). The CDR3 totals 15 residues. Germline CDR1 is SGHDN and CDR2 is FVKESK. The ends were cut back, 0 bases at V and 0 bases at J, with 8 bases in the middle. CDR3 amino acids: CASSQEEGVNTEAFF. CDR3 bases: TGTGCCAGCAGCCAAGAGGAGGGGGTGAACACTGAAGCTTTCTTT.

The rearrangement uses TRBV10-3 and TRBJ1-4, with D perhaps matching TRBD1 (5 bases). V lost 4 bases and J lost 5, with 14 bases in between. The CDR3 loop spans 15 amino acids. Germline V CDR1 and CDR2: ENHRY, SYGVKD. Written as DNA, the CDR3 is TGTGCCATCAGTGGATCCCGCGGGACGAATGAAAAACTGTTTTTT. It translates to CAISGSRGTNEKLFF.

The CDR3 region is CASNPTLLNTEAFF. The CDR3 bases are TGCGCCAGCAACCCGACACTACTGAACACTGAAGCTTTCTTT. This chain connects TRBV4-3 to TRBJ1-1; D is ambiguous. Germline lookup yields CDR1 LGHNA and CDR2 YSLEER. The V end lost 7 bases, the J end lost 0 bases, and 12 bases lay between the germline ends. This CDR3 is 14 amino acids long.

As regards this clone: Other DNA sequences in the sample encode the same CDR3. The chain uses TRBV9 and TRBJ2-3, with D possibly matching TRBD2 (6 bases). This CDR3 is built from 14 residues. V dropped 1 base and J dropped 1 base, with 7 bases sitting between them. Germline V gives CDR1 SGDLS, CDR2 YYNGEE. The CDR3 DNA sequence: TGTGCCAGCAGCGTATCGGGGGGCACAGATACGCAGTATTTT. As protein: CASSVSGGTDTQYF. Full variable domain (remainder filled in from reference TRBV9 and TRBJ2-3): DSGVTQTPKHLITATGQRVTLRCSPRSGDLSVYWYQQSLDQGLQFLIQYYNGEERAKGNILERFSAQQFPDLHSELNLSSLELGDSALYFCASSVSGGTDTQYFGPGTRLTVL.

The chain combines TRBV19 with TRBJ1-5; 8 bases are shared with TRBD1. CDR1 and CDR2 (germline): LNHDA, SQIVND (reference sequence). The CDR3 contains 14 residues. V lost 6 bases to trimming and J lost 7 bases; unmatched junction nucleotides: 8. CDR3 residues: CASSQDRESQPQHF. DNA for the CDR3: TGTGCCAGTAGCCAGGACAGGGAAAGCCAGCCCCAGCATTTT.

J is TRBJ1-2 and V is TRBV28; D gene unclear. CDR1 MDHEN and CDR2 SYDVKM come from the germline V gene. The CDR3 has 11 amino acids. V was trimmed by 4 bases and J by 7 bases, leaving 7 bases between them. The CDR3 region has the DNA TGTGCCAGCAGTTCTGTCCGTGGCTACACCTTC. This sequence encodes CASSSVRGYTF.

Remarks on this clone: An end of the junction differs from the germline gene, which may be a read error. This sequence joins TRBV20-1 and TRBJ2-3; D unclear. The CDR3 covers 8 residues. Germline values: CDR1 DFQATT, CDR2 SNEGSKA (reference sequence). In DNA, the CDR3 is TGCAGCGCACCAGAGGTCCACTTT. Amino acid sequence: CSAPEVHF.

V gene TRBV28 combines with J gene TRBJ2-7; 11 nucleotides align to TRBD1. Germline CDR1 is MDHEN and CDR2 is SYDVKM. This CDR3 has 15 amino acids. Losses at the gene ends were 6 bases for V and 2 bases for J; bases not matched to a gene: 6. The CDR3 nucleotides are TGTGCCAGCAGGGATCCGGGACAGGGGGCCTACGAGCAGTACTTC. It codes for CASRDPGQGAYEQYF.

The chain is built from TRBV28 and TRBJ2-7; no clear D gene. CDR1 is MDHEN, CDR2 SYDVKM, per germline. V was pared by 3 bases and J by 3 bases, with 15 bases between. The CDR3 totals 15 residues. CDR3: CASSLDGKTSYEQYF. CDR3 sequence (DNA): TGTGCCAGCAGTTTGGACGGTAAAACAAGCTACGAGCAGTACTTC.

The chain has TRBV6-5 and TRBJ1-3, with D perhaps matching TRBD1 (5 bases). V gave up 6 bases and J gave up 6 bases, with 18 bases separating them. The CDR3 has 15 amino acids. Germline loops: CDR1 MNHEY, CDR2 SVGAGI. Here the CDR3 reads CASSDTWGGKNTIYF. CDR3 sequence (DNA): TGTGCCAGCAGCGACACCTGGGGGGGGAAAAACACCATATATTTT.

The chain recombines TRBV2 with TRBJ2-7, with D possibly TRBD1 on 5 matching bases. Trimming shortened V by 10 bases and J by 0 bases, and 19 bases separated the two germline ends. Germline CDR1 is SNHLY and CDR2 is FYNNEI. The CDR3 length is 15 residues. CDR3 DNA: TGTGCCACCTCCAGCAGGGCGCTAAGCTCCTACGAGCAGTACTTC. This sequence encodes CATSSRALSSYEQYF.

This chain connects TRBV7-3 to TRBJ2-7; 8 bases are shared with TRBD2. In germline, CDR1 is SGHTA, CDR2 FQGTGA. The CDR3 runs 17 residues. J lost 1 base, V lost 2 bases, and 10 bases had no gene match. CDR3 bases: TGTGCCAGCAGCTTAGGCGGGGGGAGCCCTGAATCCTACGAGCAGTACTTC. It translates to CASSLGGGSPESYEQYF.